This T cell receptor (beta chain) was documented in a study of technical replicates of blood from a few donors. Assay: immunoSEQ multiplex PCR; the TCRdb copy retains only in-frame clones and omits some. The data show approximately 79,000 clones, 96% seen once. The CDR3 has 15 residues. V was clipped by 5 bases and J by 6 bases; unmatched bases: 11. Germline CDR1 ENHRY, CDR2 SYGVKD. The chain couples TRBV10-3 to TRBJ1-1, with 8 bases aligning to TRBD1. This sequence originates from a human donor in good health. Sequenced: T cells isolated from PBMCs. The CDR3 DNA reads TGTGCCATCAGTCAACCTACAGGGGGTCTTCCTGAAGCTTTCTTT. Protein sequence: CAISQPTGGLPEAFF.